In its sample, the clone carrying this TCR beta chain was seen a few times. Antigen unknown. Each CDR3 protein gets one entry after TCRdb re-called the 5' RACE reads with MiXCR. The table has hundreds of thousands of distinct CDR3 sequences, roughly 17% seen once; the top ten hold roughly 7.7%. This record comes from a study of T-cell memory formation after mild COVID-19. V dropped 6 bases and J dropped 0 bases, with 10 bases sitting between them. The CDR3 totals 15 residues. Germline CDR1 reads KGHDR; CDR2 reads SFDVKD. General study findings and limits: Shrinking CD4+ clones were chiefly CM and EM; CD8+ ones were chiefly EMRA. Later expanders leaned CD4+, whereas clones that contracted between day 15 and 85 were balanced CD4/CD8.

The rearrangement joins TRBV24-1 to TRBJ2-2; TRBD2 is a possible D gene (6 bases). The sequence derives from an adult woman who had mild COVID-19 (a few samples of this study predate the infection). Cell type and time point are not known. The material sequenced was PBMCs or a T cell subset sorted from them (not recorded which). CDR3 in amino acids: CATSTAGTNTGELFF. CDR3 bases: TGTGCCACCAGTACCGCGGGAACGAACACCGGGGAGCTGTTTTTT.